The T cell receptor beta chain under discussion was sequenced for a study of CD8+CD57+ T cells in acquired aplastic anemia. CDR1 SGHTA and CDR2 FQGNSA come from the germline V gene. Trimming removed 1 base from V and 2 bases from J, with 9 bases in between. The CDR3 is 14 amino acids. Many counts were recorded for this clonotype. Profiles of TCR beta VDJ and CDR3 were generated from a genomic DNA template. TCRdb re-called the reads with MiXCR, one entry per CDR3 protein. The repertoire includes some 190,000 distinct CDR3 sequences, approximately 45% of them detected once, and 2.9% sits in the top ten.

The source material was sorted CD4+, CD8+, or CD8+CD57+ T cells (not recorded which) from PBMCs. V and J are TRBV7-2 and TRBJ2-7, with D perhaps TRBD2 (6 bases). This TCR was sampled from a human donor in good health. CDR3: CASSLGGATYEQYF. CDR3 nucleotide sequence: TGTGCCAGCAGCTTAGGCGGGGCGACCTACGAGCAGTACTTC.